This TCR beta chain was sequenced during a study of siplizumab effects on memory and regulatory T cells (dated by TCRdb to about 2019). General notes on the study: The effect of the anti-CD2 antibody siplizumab on alloreactive T-cell subsets was examined in allogeneic mixed lymphocyte reactions constructed from human PBMCs.

Library preparation employed the immunoSEQ multiplex PCR assay. The deep sequencing platform assayed about 90,000 TCR templates per sample. Genomic DNA extracted from sorted T cells was used for TCRbeta CDR3 sequencing. In the original analysis: The R programming language was used for clonal analysis of the TCRbeta CDR3 data. Unstimulated samples were compared with post-reaction CFSE-low samples to define alloreactive CD4+ and CD8+ clones. Alloreactive CD4+ clones were assigned to regulatory or non-regulatory origin by matching sequences to sorted unstimulated Treg and non-Treg repertoires. TCRdb's version of the immuneACCESS table is confined to in-frame rearrangements and falls short of the full clone set. An unresolved V gene accounts for under half of the shortfall where checked; the remainder is of unknown origin. The V and J calls and clone size are taken from that table; D and trimming were inferred from the DNA. This sample gives tens of thousands of clones in total; about 90% of them show up just once. The top ten clones comprise approximately 30% of the sample.

On this clone itself: Its antigen is currently not known. No clone much larger than this one lies a single base away; base qualities are absent.

The V end loses 0 bases and the J end loses 6 bases, and a stretch of 5 bases separates them. Taken from cysteine to phenylalanine, the CDR3 has 13 residues. This entry keeps only the CDR3 DNA: 39 bases, framed from base 1. The germline V gene (reference sequence) specifies MNHNY as CDR1 and SVGAGI as CDR2. Results and caveats for the whole study, not just this receptor: Greater diversity appeared to be present in unstimulated naive T cells than in memory T cells, and a substantial contribution to the alloresponse seemed to be made by naive cells. Siplizumab significantly lowered the cumulative frequency of alloreactive sequences that could be traced to unstimulated CD4+ memory T cells. Whether proliferating Tregs from siplizumab cultures actually had suppressive function was not functionally confirmed. Because sequences below about 10^-5 frequency were poorly captured, only a minor fraction of alloreactive clones could be mapped to unstimulated subsets. In reactions with siplizumab, an average of 68.8% of mappable alloreactive CD4+ clones were Treg-derived, compared with about 27% in control reactions. For roughly 75-97% of proliferating CD4+ or CD8+ clones, no naive or memory phenotype could be assigned.

Sorted unstimulated T cells and proliferating T cells recovered from mixed lymphocyte reactions were subjected to TCRbeta CDR3 sequencing. Fresh whole blood from some ten HLA-typed healthy donors was used as the source from which PBMCs were isolated. The chain uses TRBV6-6 and TRBJ2-2; no confident D gene assignment can be made. The source is a human donor in good health. Sample: CD8+ T cells sorted from blood. The DNA sequence reads TGTGCCAGCAGTTACTCGCTAGCCGGGGAGCTGTTTTTT. Its coded protein is CASSYSLAGELFF.